This TCR beta chain was found in a study of shared clonotypes between healthy human individuals. Findings and limits, study-wide: Despite large depth, rarefaction showed incomplete sorted-subset sequencing. It was anticipated that sequencing depth would influence how many clonotypes donors shared.

The CDR3 spans 17 residues. The germline CDR1 and CDR2 sequences are LGHNA and YSLEER. Deletions cut 2 bases from V and 9 bases from J, with 25 bases between. Of note for this clone: The antigen is unknown.

TCRdb's copy holds only in-frame clones and misses some; the assay was immunoSEQ multiplex PCR. The sample gives more than 900,000 clones, approximately 80% of which show up once; roughly 0.57% is in the top ten. The chain recombines TRBV4-3 with TRBJ2-5; no clear D gene. The sample taken for sequencing was memory CD4+ T cells from PBMCs. Subset indicated: CD45RA-negative fraction. The TCR was taken from a young man in good health. Some clones in this sample may be carry-over from other donors' samples. CDR3 nucleotides: TGCGCCAGCAGCCAAACAAGGAGCAGGTGGGATGGGTTGGCCCAGTACTTC. It translates to CASSQTRSRWDGLAQYF.